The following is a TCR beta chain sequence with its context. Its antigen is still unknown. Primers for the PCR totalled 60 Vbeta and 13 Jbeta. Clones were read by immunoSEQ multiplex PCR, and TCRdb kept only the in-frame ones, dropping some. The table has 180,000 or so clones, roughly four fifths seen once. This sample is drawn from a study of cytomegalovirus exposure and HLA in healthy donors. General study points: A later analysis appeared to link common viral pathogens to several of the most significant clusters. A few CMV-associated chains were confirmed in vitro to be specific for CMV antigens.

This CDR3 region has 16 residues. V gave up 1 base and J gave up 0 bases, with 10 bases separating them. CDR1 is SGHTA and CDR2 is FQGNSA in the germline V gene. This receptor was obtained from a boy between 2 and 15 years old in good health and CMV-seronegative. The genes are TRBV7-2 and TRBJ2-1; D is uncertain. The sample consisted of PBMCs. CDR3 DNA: TGTGCCAGCAGCTTAGTTGGGCGCTCCTCCTACAATGAGCAGTTCTTC. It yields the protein CASSLVGRSSYNEQFF.